This T cell receptor beta chain is drawn from a study of blood T cell repertoires in COVID-19. For the study at large: PBMCs, B-cell-depleted T cells, or T cells were the source of the cDNA or gDNA that made up the material.

Trimming cost V 5 bases and J 7 bases; bases outside gene matches: 14. The CDR3 runs to 17 residues. Germline-derived CDR1 and CDR2 are MDHEN and SYDVKM. Here immunoSEQ multiplex PCR was the method, and the copy in TCRdb shows in-frame clones only, minus some. The table has 95,000 to 120,000 clones, nearly 90% seen once; the top ten hold 8% to 8.5%. This sequence was found in a woman in her 70s who had recovered from COVID-19. The chain links TRBV28 to TRBJ2-2; TRBD2 aligns across 9 bases. Sequenced: peripheral blood. The CDR3 reads CASSPPRVSGGIGELFF. The CDR3 coding sequence is TGTGCCAGCAGTCCGCCCCGGGTTAGCGGGGGAATCGGGGAGCTGTTTTTT. The full variable domain, rest sourced from reference TRBV28 and TRBJ2-2, is DVKVTQSSRYLVKRTGEKVFLECVQDMDHENMFWYRQDPGLGLRLIYFSYDVKMKEKGDIPEGYSVSREKKERFSLILESASTNQTSMYLCASSPPRVSGGIGELFFGEGSRLTVL.